These T cell receptor beta chains were read from a single sample in a study of blood T cell repertoires in COVID-19. Assay: immunoSEQ multiplex PCR; the TCRdb copy retains only in-frame clones and omits some. The sample yields approximately 24,000 clones, roughly nine tenths seen once. Sequenced sample: peripheral blood. These receptors were collected from a man between 65 and 85 years old with COVID-19, enrolled during active disease. The CDR3 runs from the conserved cysteine through the conserved F or W. D genes are given only for firm matches. The listing skips clone size in some rows; elsewhere it reads once, few, many or a size class.

>.|.|TRBJ2-1|TRBV7-6
TGTGCCAGCAGCTTACGCGGCGGCTCGAGGCACAATGAGCAGTTCTTC
CASSLRGGSRHNEQFF
>.|TRBD1|TRBJ2-7|TRBV5-6
TGTGCCAGCAGCTTGGGGGCAGGGGGCGAGCAGTACTTC
CASSLGAGGEQYF
>.|.|TRBJ1-2|TRBV12-3/TRBV12-4
TGTGCCAGCAGTCCACTCACCAGGGGCTACACCTTC
CASSPLTRGYTF
>.|.|TRBJ2-7|TRBV5-1
TGCGCCAGCAGCTTGGGGCCAGGGGTTAGAGTTGAGCAGTACTTC
CASSLGPGVRVEQYF
>.|TRBD1|TRBJ1-5|TRBV27
TGTGCCAGCAGTTTTACAGGGGACGGACAGCCCCAGCATTTT
CASSFTGDGQPQHF
>.|.|TRBJ2-3|TRBV19
TGTGCCAGTAGTACAGGGAGGAGGACAGATACGCAGTATTTT
CASSTGRRTDTQYF
>few|TRBD1|TRBJ1-1|TRBV7-9
TGTGCCAGCAGCTCGACAGGGAAGAACACTGAAGCTTTCTTT
CASSSTGKNTEAFF
>.|TRBD1|TRBJ2-1|TRBV10-2
TGCGCCAGCAGGGAGACAGGGTCCGATGAGCAGTTCTTC
CASRETGSDEQFF
>.|.|TRBJ1-1|TRBV5-1
TGCGCCAGCAGCGTAACACATGGGGGCGACGCTTTCTTT
CASSVTHGGDAFF
>.|TRBD2|TRBJ2-1|TRBV7-2
TGTGCCAGCAGCCCAGCCGGGACTAGCGGGGTCAATGAGCAGTTCTTC
CASSPAGTSGVNEQFF
>.|TRBD1|TRBJ2-7|TRBV10-2
TGCGCCAGCAGGCAGGGGGACTACGAGCAGTACTTC
CASRQGDYEQYF
>.|.|TRBJ1-2|TRBV2
TGTGCCAGCAAGGGAGGACTTAACTATGGCTACACCTTC
CASKGGLNYGYTF
>.|TRBD2|TRBJ2-7|TRBV5-1
TGCGCCAGCAGCTTGGCACTAGCGGGAAGCTCCTACGAGCAGTACTTC
CASSLALAGSSYEQYF
>.|TRBD2|TRBJ2-7|TRBV7-9
TGTGCCAGCAGCTTAGGGTCTAGCGGGATGGGGGAGCAGTACTTC
CASSLGSSGMGEQYF
>.|TRBD2|TRBJ2-7|TRBV24-1
TGTGCCACCAGTGATTTTCAGGGAGGGAGCGAGCAGTACTTC
CATSDFQGGSEQYF
>.|.|TRBJ1-1|TRBV19
TGTGCCTCGGGGGTCCTGAACACTGAAGCTTTCTTT
CASGVLNTEAFF
>.|TRBD1|TRBJ2-7|TRBV19
TGTGCCAGTAGTACGCTCGTCTCCGGGACAGGGGGCGCGTCCTACGAGCAGTACTTC
CASSTLVSGTGGASYEQYF
>.|.|TRBJ1-1|TRBV10-3
TGTGCCATCAGTGAGTCATGGACAGACACTGAAGCTTTCTTT
CAISESWTDTEAFF
>once|.|TRBJ2-3|TRBV2
TGTGCCAGCAGCAGGGGAAGGGGCACAGATACGCAGTATTTT
CASSRGRGTDTQYF
>few|TRBD1|TRBJ1-3|TRBV3-1/TRBV3-2
TGTGCCAGCAGCCAAGAGCGTGGTGGACAGGGGTTCTCTGGAAACACCATATATTTT
CASSQERGGQGFSGNTIYF
>.|TRBD2|TRBJ2-5|TRBV14
TGTGCCAGCAGCCTATTACCGCTAGCGGGGGGACGAGAGACCCAGTACTTC
CASSLLPLAGGRETQYF
>.|.|TRBJ2-7|TRBV4-1
TGCGCCAGCAGCCCCTCAAGGGTGGCCAGGGGTGGCTACGAGCAGTACTTC
CASSPSRVARGGYEQYF
>.|TRBD1|TRBJ2-1|TRBV18
TGTGCCAGCTCACCACAGACAGGGGGTAGAAATGAGCAGTTCTTC
CASSPQTGGRNEQFF
>.|.|TRBJ2-2|TRBV3-1/TRBV3-2
TGTGCCAGCAGTCTTCAGAGGGAAACCGGGGAGCTGTTTTTT
CASSLQRETGELFF
>.|TRBD1|TRBJ1-4|TRBV7-8
TGTGCCAGCAGTCCCCGTCGGACAGGGGGTGCAACTAATGAAAAACTGTTTTTT
CASSPRRTGGATNEKLFF
>.|TRBD1|TRBJ2-7|TRBV7-9
TGTGCCAGCAGCTCCCGGGACAGGGAACCCTACGAGCAGTACTTC
CASSSRDREPYEQYF
>.|.|TRBJ1-2|TRBV18
TGTGCCAGCTCACCTCGGGGGGATGGCTACACCTTC
CASSPRGDGYTF
>.|.|TRBJ2-1|TRBV11-3
TGTGCCAGCAGCTCTTTAGCGGATGAGCAGTTCTTC
CASSSLADEQFF
>.|TRBD2|TRBJ2-3|TRBV19
TGTGCCAGTAGTATAGCATTTTTCGGACTAGCGGGTGAGACAGATACGCAGTATTTT
CASSIAFFGLAGETDTQYF
>few|TRBD2|TRBJ2-1|TRBV27
TGTGCCAGCAGTTTAGCCCCCTTGCTAGCGGGCCAATACAATGAGCAGTTCTTC
CASSLAPLLAGQYNEQFF
>few|TRBD2|TRBJ2-5|TRBV18
TGTGCCAGCTCCCGGGGGGGAGAGACCCAGTACTTC
CASSRGGETQYF
>.|.|TRBJ2-3|TRBV5-4
TGTGCCAGCATAAGTGCGGGACAGCCCGAGGGCGGCACAGATACGCAGTATTTT
CASISAGQPEGGTDTQYF
>.|TRBD1|TRBJ1-1|TRBV18
TGTGCCAGCTCACCACCGCGTGGGACAGGGATGGTGAACACTGAAGCTTTCTTT
CASSPPRGTGMVNTEAFF
>few|TRBD2|TRBJ2-7|TRBV2
TGTGCCAGCAGCCAAGCTCTAGCGGGCATGGACGAGCAGTACTTC
CASSQALAGMDEQYF